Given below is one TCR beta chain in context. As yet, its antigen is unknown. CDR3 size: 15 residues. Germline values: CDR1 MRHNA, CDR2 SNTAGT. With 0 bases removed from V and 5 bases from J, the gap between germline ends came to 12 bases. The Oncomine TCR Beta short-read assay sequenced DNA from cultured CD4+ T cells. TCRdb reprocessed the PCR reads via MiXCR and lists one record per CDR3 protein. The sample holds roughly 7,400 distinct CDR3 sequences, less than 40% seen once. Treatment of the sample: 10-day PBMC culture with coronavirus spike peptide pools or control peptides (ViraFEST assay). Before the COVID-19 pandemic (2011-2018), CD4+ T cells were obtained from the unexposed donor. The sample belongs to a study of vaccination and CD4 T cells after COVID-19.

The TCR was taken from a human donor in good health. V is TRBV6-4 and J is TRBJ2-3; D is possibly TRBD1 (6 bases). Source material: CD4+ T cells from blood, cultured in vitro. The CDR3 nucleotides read TGTGCCAGCAGTGACTCGAAGGGGGACATAGATACGCAGTATTTT. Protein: CASSDSKGDIDTQYF.